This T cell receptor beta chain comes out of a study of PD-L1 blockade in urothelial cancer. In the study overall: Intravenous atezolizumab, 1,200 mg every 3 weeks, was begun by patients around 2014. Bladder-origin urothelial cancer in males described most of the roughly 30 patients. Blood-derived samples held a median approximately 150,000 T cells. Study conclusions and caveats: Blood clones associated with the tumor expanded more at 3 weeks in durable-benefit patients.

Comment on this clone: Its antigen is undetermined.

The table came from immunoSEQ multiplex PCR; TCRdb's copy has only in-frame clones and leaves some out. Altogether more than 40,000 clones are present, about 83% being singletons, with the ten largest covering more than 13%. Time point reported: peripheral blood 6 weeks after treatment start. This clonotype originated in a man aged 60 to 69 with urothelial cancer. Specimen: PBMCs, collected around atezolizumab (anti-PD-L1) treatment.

The CDR3 protein is CASSFTGGGNQPQHF. The CDR3, as DNA: TGTGCCAGCAGTTTCACAGGGGGAGGCAATCAGCCCCAGCATTTT. The chain employs TRBV6-1 and TRBJ1-5; 8 bases map to TRBD1. This CDR3 is 15 amino acids long. The germline V gene has CDR1 MNHNS and CDR2 SASEGT. The J segment lost 2 bases and the V segment lost 5 bases, leaving 5 bases of the junction unmatched.